These 21 T cell receptor beta chains were all obtained from the same sample, sequenced in a study of blood T cell repertoires in COVID-19. Some clones are missing from TCRdb's copy, which holds only in-frame ones; the method was immunoSEQ multiplex PCR. The sample shows approximately 260,000 clones, 80% to 95% of them seen only once. Material for sequencing was PBMCs or T cells enriched from blood (not recorded which). The receptors originated from a woman in her late teens or twenties who had recovered from COVID-19.

This clone was recorded a few times. J is TRBJ2-7 and V is TRBV29-1; 7 nucleotides line up with TRBD1. V lost 5 bases, J lost 4 bases, and 14 bases stayed unmatched. Germline CDR1 and CDR2: SQVTM and ANQGSEA. There are 15 residues in the CDR3. For the CDR3, the DNA is TGCAGCGTTTGGGGCCAAGGGGGCGCCGGGTACGAGCAGTACTTC. It specifies CSVWGQGGAGYEQYF.

The chain is built from TRBV7-3 and TRBJ2-1, with 7 bases matching TRBD2. CDR1 and CDR2 (germline): SGHTA, FQGTGA. V lost 4 bases, J lost 2 bases, and 2 bases stayed unmatched. This CDR3 spans 14 amino acids. CDR3 DNA: TGTGCCAGCAGCTCAAGCGGGACCTACAATGAGCAGTTCTTC. The encoded protein is CASSSSGTYNEQFF.

CDR3 nucleotides: TGCGCCAGCAGCTTTAGCGGGGCAGGCTACTACGAGCAGTACTTC. Its protein product is CASSFSGAGYYEQYF. The rearrangement links TRBV5-1 to TRBJ2-7; 8 nucleotides match TRBD2. The V and J ends lost 2 bases and 3 bases, in that order; junction bases with no gene match: 7. The CDR3 consists of 15 residues. Germline lookup yields CDR1 SGHRS and CDR2 YFSETQ.

This clone was detected a few times. The rearrangement uses TRBV28 and TRBJ1-5; D gene ambiguous. Germline V gene lookup returns CDR1 MDHEN and CDR2 SYDVKM. The CDR3 consists of 11 residues. The V gene lost 3 bases and the J gene lost 6 bases, with 3 bases spanning the gap. CDR3 sequence: CASSFSQPQHF. The CDR3 DNA follows: TGTGCCAGCAGTTTTAGTCAGCCCCAGCATTTT.

The rearrangement links TRBV4-3 to TRBJ1-2; unclear D gene. V was cut by 4 bases and J by 7 bases, with 13 bases left in between. The CDR3 is 13 amino acids. Germline values: CDR1 LGHNA, CDR2 YSLEER. CDR3 bases: TGCGCCAGCAGCCCCGAATTCTCTAGTGGCTACACCTTC. Its translation: CASSPEFSSGYTF.

This chain uses TRBV21-1 with TRBJ2-7; the D call in the table, TRBD2, was not verified against the DNA. TRBV21-1 is termed a pseudogene. The CDR3 contains 14 residues. CDR3 bases: TGTGCCAGCAGCGCTCCCTTCGGGGTCTACGAGCAGTACTTC. This sequence encodes CASSAPFGVYEQYF.

For this clone: A junction end diverges from the germline sequence, so it may reflect a read error. The chain carries TRBV7-7 and TRBJ1-4; 8 bases are shared with TRBD1. Germline V gene lookup returns CDR1 SSHAT and CDR2 FNYEAQ (reference sequence). The CDR3 runs to 17 residues. CDR3 nucleotide sequence: TGTGCTAGCAGCCAAGGAGACGACAGGGGAATTCGGGAAAAACTGTTTTTT. Amino acids: CASSQGDDRGIREKLFF.

The chain employs TRBV21-1 and TRBJ1-6; the table assigns TRBD1, which was not confirmed against the DNA. TRBV21-1 is marked as a pseudogene. CDR3 size: 13 residues. CDR3 in amino acids: CATIRDRRSPLHF. In DNA, the CDR3 is TGTGCCACAATACGGGACAGGAGGTCACCCCTCCACTTT.

The chain carries TRBV5-1 and TRBJ2-3; 13 positions agree with TRBD2. J gave up 4 bases and V 3 bases, and 8 bases lay outside the gene matches. Germline CDR1 SGHRS, CDR2 YFSETQ. CDR3 size: 17 residues. CDR3 DNA sequence: TGCGCCAGCAGCTCCGGACTAGCGGGAGTGACGGCAGATACGCAGTATTTT. It codes for CASSSGLAGVTADTQYF.

The chain recombines TRBV6-2 or TRBV6-3 with TRBJ1-2, with 9 bases that match TRBD1. CDR1 and CDR2 from the germline V gene are MNHEY and SVGEGT. With V trimmed by 5 bases and J by 5 bases, 9 bases remained unmatched. This CDR3 contains 15 residues. The CDR3 DNA reads TGTGCCAGCAGTCGCTCCCCGGACAGGGGTTATGGCTACACCTTC. Residues: CASSRSPDRGYGYTF.

This chain joins TRBV24-1 and TRBJ2-5, with 8 bases fitting TRBD2. The CDR3 loop spans 14 amino acids. The V gene's germline CDR1 is KGHDR and CDR2 SFDVKD. Trimming took 7 bases from V and 7 from J; bases not matched to a gene: 10. CDR3: CATSPDGLAGTQYF. DNA of the CDR3: TGTGCCACCAGCCCCGATGGGCTAGCGGGGACCCAGTACTTC.

The V and J genes are TRBV24-1 and TRBJ1-5; the D gene is possibly TRBD1 (6 bases). The germline gives CDR1 KGHDR, CDR2 SFDVKD. The CDR3 is 16 amino acids. V lost 2 bases and J lost 0, with 10 bases in between. CDR3 residues: CATSDSLDSSNQPQHF. For the CDR3, the DNA is TGTGCCACCAGTGATTCCCTGGACAGTAGCAATCAGCCCCAGCATTTT.

V gene TRBV7-2 combines with J gene TRBJ1-1; D unresolved. Trimming stripped 3 bases from V and 4 bases from J, with 12 bases between. Germline V gives CDR1 SGHTA, CDR2 FQGNSA. The CDR3 is 14 residues long. Here the CDR3 reads CASSFGVVGTEAFF. The CDR3 DNA is TGTGCCAGCAGCTTCGGAGTAGTTGGCACTGAAGCTTTCTTT. Variable domain in full (rest from reference TRBV7-2 and TRBJ1-1): GAGVSQSPSNKVTEKGKDVELRCDPISGHTALYWYRQSLGQGLEFLIYFQGNSAPDKSGLPSDRFSAERTGGSVSTLTIQRTQQEDSAVYLCASSFGVVGTEAFFGQGTRLTVV.

This clone has only one observation. The junction departs from the called germline gene at one end, perhaps through a read error. The V call is TRBV7-7, the J call TRBJ2-3; 8 nucleotides match TRBD1. The CDR3 consists of 15 residues. Germline assignment: CDR1 SSHAT and CDR2 FNYEAQ (reference sequence). CDR3 sequence: CASSRGDRNADTQYF. CDR3 in DNA: TGTGCTAGCAGCCGAGGGGACAGGAACGCAGATACGCAGTATTTT. Full variable domain (remainder filled in from reference TRBV7-7 and TRBJ2-3): GAGVSQSPRYKVTKRGQDVTLRCDPISSHATLYWYQQALGQGPEFLTYFNYEAQPDKSGLPSDRFSAERPEGSISTLTIQRTEQRDSAMYRCASSRGDRNADTQYFGPGTRLTVL.

This sequence joins TRBV15 and TRBJ1-2; TRBD1 is a possible D gene (6 bases). The CDR3 is made up of 16 amino acids. V was clipped by 2 bases and J by 4 bases, with 17 bases between them. From germline, CDR1 is LNHNV and CDR2 YYDKDF (reference sequence). This chain's CDR3 is CATSRILGGPSYGYTF. For the CDR3, the DNA is TGTGCCACCAGCAGAATTCTAGGGGGTCCAAGCTATGGCTACACCTTC.

V and J are TRBV3-1 (or the pseudogene TRBV3-2) and TRBJ1-1; D not resolved. The CDR3 contains 16 residues. V was shortened by 1 base and J by 0 bases, with 12 bases between the two germline ends. The V gene's germline CDR1 is LGHDT and CDR2 YNNKEL (reference sequence). CDR3 residues: CASSQVWSGLNTEAFF. The CDR3 DNA follows: TGTGCCAGCAGCCAAGTGTGGTCAGGCTTGAACACTGAAGCTTTCTTT.

V gene TRBV6-2 or TRBV6-3 combines with J gene TRBJ1-1; no definite D call. Trimming cost V 6 bases and J 8 bases, with 22 bases left between them. CDR3 length equals 15 residues. Germline loops: CDR1 MNHEY, CDR2 SVGEGT. The CDR3 sequence is CASSQSWTRGSEAFF. The CDR3 nucleotides read TGTGCCAGCAGCCAAAGCTGGACCCGGGGTTCAGAAGCTTTCTTT.

The chain carries TRBV4-2 and TRBJ1-2; no firm D call. The CDR3 is made up of 17 amino acids. Per the germline V gene, CDR1 is LGHNA and CDR2 is YNFKEQ. V was cut by 0 bases and J by 8 bases, with 22 bases left in between. CDR3 nucleotide sequence: TGTGCCAGCAGCCAAGAAACCTCGACCGGGCCGAGGGCGGGCTACACCTTC. As protein: CASSQETSTGPRAGYTF.

This rearrangement joins TRBV6-5 to TRBJ2-1; TRBD1 is a possible D gene (6 bases). The CDR3 has 12 amino acids. V was clipped by 7 bases and J by 9 bases, with 13 bases between them. Germline assignment: CDR1 MNHEY and CDR2 SVGAGI. The CDR3 is CASTKQGTEQFF. The CDR3 coding sequence is TGTGCCAGCACTAAACAGGGAACTGAGCAGTTCTTC.

This clone was seen only once. This chain uses TRBV27 with TRBJ2-7; 10 nucleotides align to TRBD2. Per germline, CDR1 MNHEY and CDR2 SMNVEV (reference sequence). This CDR3 has 15 residues. V lost 3 bases, J lost 4 bases, and 6 bases stayed unmatched. In nucleotides, the CDR3 is TGTGCCAGCAGTTTGTCCCCTAGCGGGAGTTACGAGCAGTACTTC. As protein: CASSLSPSGSYEQYF.

V is TRBV7-2 and J is TRBJ2-1; 12 bases map to TRBD2. CDR3 length: 15 amino acids. Losses at the gene ends were 6 bases for V and 9 bases for J; bases not matched to a gene: 9. CDR1 SGHTA and CDR2 FQGNSA come from the germline V gene. The CDR3 sequence: CASRPRLAGVGEQFF. Here the CDR3 DNA reads TGTGCCAGCAGACCTAGACTAGCGGGAGTTGGTGAGCAGTTCTTC.